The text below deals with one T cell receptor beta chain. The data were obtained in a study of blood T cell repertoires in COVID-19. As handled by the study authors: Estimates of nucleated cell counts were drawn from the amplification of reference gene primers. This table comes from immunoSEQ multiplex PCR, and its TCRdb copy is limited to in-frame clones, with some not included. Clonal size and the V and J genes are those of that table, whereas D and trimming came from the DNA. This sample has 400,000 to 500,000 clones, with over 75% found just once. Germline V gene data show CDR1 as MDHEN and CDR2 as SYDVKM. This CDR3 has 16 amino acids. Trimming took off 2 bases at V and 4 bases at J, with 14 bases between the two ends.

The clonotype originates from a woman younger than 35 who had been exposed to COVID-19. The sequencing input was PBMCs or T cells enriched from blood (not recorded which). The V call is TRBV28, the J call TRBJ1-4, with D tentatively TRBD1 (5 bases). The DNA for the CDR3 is TGTGCCAGCAGTTTAGGAGGGGTAGGAGATAATGAAAAACTGTTTTTT. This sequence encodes CASSLGGVGDNEKLFF. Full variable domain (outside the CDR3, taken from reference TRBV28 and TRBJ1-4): DVKVTQSSRYLVKRTGEKVFLECVQDMDHENMFWYRQDPGLGLRLIYFSYDVKMKEKGDIPEGYSVSREKKERFSLILESASTNQTSMYLCASSLGGVGDNEKLFFGSGTQLSVL.